This TCR beta chain was found in a study of T cell repertoires in cytomegalovirus infection. Notes on the study in general: Dominating the ex vivo response were HLA-C-restricted CMV-specific TCR beta clonotypes.

About this clonotype: Antigen: not known.

TCRdb re-called the reads with MiXCR, one entry per CDR3 protein. This sample has some 110,000 distinct CDR3 sequences, with around 32% found just once. V gave up 7 bases and J gave up 3 bases, with 15 bases separating them. The V gene's germline CDR1 is SQVTM and CDR2 ANQGSEA. The CDR3 has 13 residues. Sequencing was performed on CD8+ T cells from cultured PBMCs, taken from culture after CMV antigen stimulation. The TCR was taken from a human donor in good health (CMV status not recorded). Some clones in this sample may be carry-over from other donors' samples. The chain employs TRBV29-1 and TRBJ1-2, with a possible D match to TRBD1 (6 bases). For the CDR3, the DNA is TGCAGCGCCTCCGGGGGGGGCTACTATGGCTACACCTTC. This translates into CSASGGGYYGYTF.